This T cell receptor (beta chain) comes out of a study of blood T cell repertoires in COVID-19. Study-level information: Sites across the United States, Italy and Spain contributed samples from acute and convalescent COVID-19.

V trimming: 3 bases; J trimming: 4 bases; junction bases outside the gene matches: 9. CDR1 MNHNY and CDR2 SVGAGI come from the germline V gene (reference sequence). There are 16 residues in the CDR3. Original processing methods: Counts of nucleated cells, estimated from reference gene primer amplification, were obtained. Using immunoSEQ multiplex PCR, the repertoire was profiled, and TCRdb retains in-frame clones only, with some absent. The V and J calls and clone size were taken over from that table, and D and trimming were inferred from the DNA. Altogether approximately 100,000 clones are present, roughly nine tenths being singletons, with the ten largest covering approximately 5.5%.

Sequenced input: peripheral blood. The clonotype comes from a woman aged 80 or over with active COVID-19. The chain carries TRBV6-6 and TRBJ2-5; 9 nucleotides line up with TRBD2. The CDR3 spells CASSYWPSGKGETQYF. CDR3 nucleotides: TGTGCCAGCAGTTATTGGCCTAGCGGGAAAGGAGAGACCCAGTACTTC.